One sample yielded the 18 T cell receptor beta chains listed below, sequenced in a study of blood T cell repertoires in COVID-19. Repertoires were generated with immunoSEQ multiplex PCR, while TCRdb's copy carries only in-frame clones and drops some. The table has 100,000 to 150,000 clones, about 88% seen once; the top ten hold more than 0.9%. The specimen sequenced was peripheral blood. The receptors here all came from an elderly woman with acute or convalescent COVID-19.

This clone was counted once. The rearrangement joins TRBV5-5 to TRBJ1-3; D not resolved. Germline loops: CDR1 SGHKS, CDR2 YYEKEE (reference sequence). The CDR3 loop spans 12 amino acids. The V end lost 2 bases, the J end lost 6 bases, and 6 bases lay between the germline ends. This CDR3 is CASSFSENTIYF. Here the CDR3 DNA reads TGTGCCAGCAGCTTTTCAGAAAACACCATATATTTT.

The chain is built from TRBV4-3 and TRBJ1-6; D ambiguous. There are 15 residues in the CDR3. Germline CDR1 LGHNA, CDR2 YSLEER. V gave up 0 bases and J gave up 6 bases, with 9 bases separating them. The CDR3 protein is CASSQEPGSNSPLHF. CDR3 coding DNA: TGCGCCAGCAGCCAAGAGCCAGGCTCTAATTCACCCCTCCACTTT.

This sequence joins TRBV25-1 and TRBJ1-3, with 9 bases matching TRBD1. This CDR3 region has 14 residues. The V gene end was trimmed by 8 bases and the J gene end by 1 base; junction bases not matched to a gene: 3. Germline CDR1 and CDR2: MGHDK and SYGVNS. CDR3 region: CASGQGLSGNTIYF. DNA of the CDR3: TGTGCCAGCGGACAGGGGCTTTCTGGAAACACCATATATTTT.

The chain recombines TRBV14 with TRBJ1-1; 10 bases match TRBD1. This CDR3 spans 17 amino acids. With 4 bases clipped from V and 5 bases from J, the junction kept 13 bases outside the gene matches. CDR1 is SGHDN and CDR2 is FVKESK in the germline V gene. CDR3 in amino acids: CASSPYPDRGGRTEAFF. The CDR3 DNA is TGTGCCAGCAGCCCCTACCCGGACAGGGGGGGGAGGACTGAAGCTTTCTTT.

The chain links TRBV3-1 (or the pseudogene TRBV3-2) to TRBJ1-5; D is uncertain. Germline V CDR1 and CDR2: LGHDT, YNNKEL (reference sequence). The V gene lost 0 bases and the J gene lost 6 bases, with 6 bases spanning the gap. CDR3 length equals 13 residues. The CDR3 reads CASSQDIFQPQHF. The CDR3 DNA follows: TGTGCCAGCAGCCAAGATATCTTTCAGCCCCAGCATTTT.

The CDR3 loop reads CASSLRSGNTIYF. CDR3 sequence (DNA): TGTGCCAGCAGTTTGAGGTCTGGAAACACCATATATTTT. The V call is TRBV28, the J call TRBJ1-3; unclear D gene. The V gene lost 3 bases and the J gene lost 1 base, with 4 bases spanning the gap. The CDR3 has 13 residues. Germline CDR1 MDHEN, CDR2 SYDVKM.

V is TRBV9 and J is TRBJ2-1; 12 bases fit TRBD1. CDR1 is SGDLS, CDR2 YYNGEE, per germline. The CDR3 runs to 15 residues. The trim removed 3 bases at V and 9 bases at J, leaving 7 bases unmatched. CDR3 in DNA: TGTGCCAGCAGCGCCGGGACAGGGGGCATGGTTGAGCAGTTCTTC. Residues: CASSAGTGGMVEQFF.

The chain carries TRBV11-2 and TRBJ2-2; TRBD1 agrees at 9 bases. The J segment lost 7 bases and the V segment lost 5 bases, leaving 8 bases of the junction unmatched. The CDR3 covers 15 residues. The germline V gene encodes CDR1 SGHAT and CDR2 FQNNGV. CDR3 sequence (DNA): TGTGCCAGCAGCGACCGGGACAGGGTTTTCGGGGAGCTGTTTTTT. This gives the protein CASSDRDRVFGELFF.

The V call is TRBV11-3, the J call TRBJ2-3; a possible D gene is TRBD1 (5 bases). Germline CDR1 and CDR2: SGHNT and YENEEA. V lost 5 bases to trimming and J lost 1 base, with 7 bases between them. This CDR3 comprises 13 residues. The CDR3 DNA is TGTGCCAGCAGCAAGACAGGCACAGATACGCAGTATTTT. Its protein product is CASSKTGTDTQYF. Filled out from reference TRBV11-3 and TRBJ2-3, the complete variable domain reads EAGVVQSPRYKIIEKKQPVAFWCNPISGHNTLYWYLQNLGQGPELLIRYENEEAVDDSQLPKDRFSAERLKGVDSTLKIQPAELGDSAVYLCASSKTGTDTQYFGPGTRLTVL.

The chain has TRBV19 and TRBJ2-7, with a weak D call TRBD2 (7 bases). With 5 bases removed from V and 6 bases from J, the gap between germline ends came to 20 bases. The CDR3 spans 15 residues. Germline CDR1 reads LNHDA; CDR2 reads SQIVND (reference sequence). This CDR3 is CASSGTGGRTGEQYF. The CDR3 nucleotides are TGTGCCAGTAGTGGAACCGGGGGGCGAACGGGCGAGCAGTACTTC.

The chain employs TRBV11-2 and TRBJ1-1, with D possibly matching TRBD1 (5 bases). The V gene lost 5 bases and the J gene lost 0 bases, with 16 bases spanning the gap. CDR3 length: 16 residues. Looked up from germline, CDR1 is SGHAT and CDR2 is FQNNGV. The CDR3 sequence is CASSGRAGRMNTEAFF. CDR3 DNA: TGTGCCAGCAGCGGGAGGGCAGGGAGGATGAACACTGAAGCTTTCTTT.

This chain links TRBV5-4 with TRBJ2-2; perhaps TRBD1 as D (6 bases). V lost 3 bases and J 1 base, leaving 10 bases between the germline ends. This CDR3 is 15 amino acids long. In germline, CDR1 is SGHNT, CDR2 YYREEE (reference sequence). The CDR3: CASSSPGQNTGELFF. Here the CDR3 DNA reads TGTGCCAGCAGCTCTCCGGGACAGAACACCGGGGAGCTGTTTTTT.

On this clone: Additional DNA sequences in this sample encode the identical CDR3. This sequence joins TRBV9 and TRBJ1-5; weak D call: TRBD1 (6 bases). The V gene lost 0 bases and the J gene lost 4 bases, with 8 bases spanning the gap. Germline CDR1 is SGDLS and CDR2 is YYNGEE. This CDR3 is 14 amino acids long. The CDR3 nucleotides read TGTGCCAGCAGCGTAGAGGGGGTGAATCAGCCCCAGCATTTT. Translating it yields CASSVEGVNQPQHF. The variable domain in full, with the rest retrieved from reference TRBV9 and TRBJ1-5, is DSGVTQTPKHLITATGQRVTLRCSPRSGDLSVYWYQQSLDQGLQFLIQYYNGEERAKGNILERFSAQQFPDLHSELNLSSLELGDSALYFCASSVEGVNQPQHFGDGTRLSIL.

The count of this clone is one. J is TRBJ2-7 and V is TRBV2; D not resolved. The CDR3 consists of 11 residues. The germline CDR1 and CDR2 sequences are SNHLY and FYNNEI. With 6 bases removed from V and 2 bases from J, the gap between germline ends came to 5 bases. CDR3 loop: CASSPTYEQYF. The CDR3 region has the DNA TGTGCCAGCAGCCCTACCTACGAGCAGTACTTC. Together with reference TRBV2 and TRBJ2-7, the CDR3 gives the full variable domain: EPEVTQTPSHQVTQMGQEVILRCVPISNHLYFYWYRQILGQKVEFLVSFYNNEISEKSEIFDDQFSVERPDGSNFTLKIRSTKLEDSAMYFCASSPTYEQYFGPGTRLTVT.

The rearrangement links TRBV11-2 to TRBJ2-3; TRBD1 is a possible D gene (6 bases). The CDR3 runs to 13 residues. The V gene's germline CDR1 is SGHAT and CDR2 FQNNGV. Deletions cut 2 bases from V and 3 bases from J, with 6 bases between. The CDR3 spells CASSLQGTDTQYF. The CDR3 nucleotides are TGTGCCAGCAGCTTACAGGGGACAGATACGCAGTATTTT.

The gene calls are TRBV5-1 and TRBJ2-1; tentatively, D is TRBD1 (5 bases). The CDR3 length is 15 residues. Per the germline V gene, CDR1 is SGHRS and CDR2 is YFSETQ. Trimming removed 4 bases from V and 0 bases from J, with 11 bases in between. In nucleotides, the CDR3 is TGCGCCAGCAGCCTGGACACACGCTCCTACAATGAGCAGTTCTTC. This translates into CASSLDTRSYNEQFF. The variable domain in full, completed from reference TRBV5-1 and TRBJ2-1, reads KAGVTQTPRYLIKTRGQQVTLSCSPISGHRSVSWYQQTPGQGLQFLFEYFSETQRNKGNFPGRFSGRQFSNSRSEMNVSTLELGDSALYLCASSLDTRSYNEQFFGPGTRLTVL.

CDR3 region: CASSFAAGSSYEQYF. For the CDR3, the DNA is TGTGCCAGCAGCTTTGCGGCGGGAAGCTCCTACGAGCAGTACTTC. The chain has TRBV5-5 and TRBJ2-7, with D maybe TRBD2 (6 bases). V was shortened by 2 bases and J by 0 bases, with 12 bases between the two germline ends. CDR3 size: 15 residues. CDR1 is SGHKS and CDR2 is YYEKEE in the germline V gene (reference sequence). The complete variable domain, with remaining parts taken from reference TRBV5-5 and TRBJ2-7, reads DAGVTQSPTHLIKTRGQQVTLRCSPISGHKSVSWYQQVLGQGPQFIFQYYEKEERGRGNFPDRFSARQFPNYSSELNVNALLLGDSALYLCASSFAAGSSYEQYFGPGTRLTVT.

The chain carries TRBV27 and TRBJ1-6, with TRBD1 matching over 7 bases. The CDR3 runs 14 residues. The germline V gene has CDR1 MNHEY and CDR2 SMNVEV (reference sequence). J gave up 7 bases and V 5 bases, and 5 bases lay outside the gene matches. The DNA for the CDR3 is TGTGCCAGCAGTCCGGGGACAGCGAATTCACCCCTCCACTTT. It encodes CASSPGTANSPLHF.